Many counts were recorded for the clone carrying this T cell receptor beta chain. These data are taken from a study of T cells in Graves' hyperthyroidism and ophthalmopathy. Template material for amplifying TCR beta CDR3 regions consisted of RNA transcripts. The TCR CDR3 first-round RT-PCR relied on the HTBI primer set. TCRdb fed the multiplex PCR reads into MiXCR, producing one record per CDR3 protein. The sample has hundreds of thousands of distinct CDR3 sequences; roughly 22% are singletons. The sample comprised blood. This TCR was sampled from a middle-aged woman with Graves' ophthalmopathy.

The CDR3 bases are TGTGCCAGCAGCTTCACTTTCATGGCCTCCTATAATTCACCCCTCCACTTT. It translates to CASSFTFMASYNSPLHF. This rearrangement joins TRBV11-2 to TRBJ1-6, with D unclear. This CDR3 region has 17 residues. From germline, CDR1 is SGHAT and CDR2 FQNNGV. V dropped 3 bases and J dropped 0 bases, with 12 bases sitting between them.